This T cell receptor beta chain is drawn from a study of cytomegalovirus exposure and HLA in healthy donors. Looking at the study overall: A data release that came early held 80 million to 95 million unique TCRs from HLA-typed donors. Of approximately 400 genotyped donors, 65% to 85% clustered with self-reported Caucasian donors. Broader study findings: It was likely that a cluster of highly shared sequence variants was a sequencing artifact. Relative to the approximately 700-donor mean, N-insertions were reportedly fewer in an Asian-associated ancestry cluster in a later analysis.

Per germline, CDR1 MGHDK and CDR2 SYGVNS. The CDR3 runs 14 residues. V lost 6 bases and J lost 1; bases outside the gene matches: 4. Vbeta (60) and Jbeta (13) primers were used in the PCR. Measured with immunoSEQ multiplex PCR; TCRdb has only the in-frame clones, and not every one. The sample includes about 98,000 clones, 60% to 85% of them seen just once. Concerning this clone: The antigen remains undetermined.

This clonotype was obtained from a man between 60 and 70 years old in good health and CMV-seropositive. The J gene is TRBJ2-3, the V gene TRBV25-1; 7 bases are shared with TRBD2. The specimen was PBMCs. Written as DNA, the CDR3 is TGTGCCAGCAGGGGGGGGTTACGCACAGATACGCAGTATTTT. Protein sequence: CASRGGLRTDTQYF.